This T cell receptor (beta chain) was recovered during a study of neurological immune-mediated disorders. Synthesis of cDNA was performed by 5'RACE using 10-nucleotide random UMIs. TCRdb called the 5' RACE reads again in MiXCR, with one record for every CDR3 protein. The data contain some 83,000 distinct CDR3 sequences, 2.6% of them seen just once; the ten biggest clones take up around 1.1%. Unsorted libraries were derived from 2 million PBMCs stored at -80 C. Germline V gene data show CDR1 as SQVTM and CDR2 as ANQGSEA. The CDR3 is made up of 13 amino acids. The ends lost 6 bases at V and 6 bases at J; junction bases unmatched: 7. Study findings and constraints: Patients with HTLV-1-associated myelopathy showed the most TCR clonal expansion. Those with multiple sclerosis showed the least, falling below healthy controls. No CDR3 amino acid sequences recurred among expanded clones across subjects, suggesting private repertoires in all groups.

There are many counts of this clonotype. The antigen remains unidentified. This chain joins TRBV29-1 and TRBJ2-7; TRBD2 agrees at 11 bases. The sequence derives from a woman under 40 with multiple sclerosis. Input material: PBMCs. The CDR3 loop reads CSVETSGTIEQYF. CDR3 bases: TGCAGCGTCGAGACTAGCGGGACCATCGAGCAGTACTTC.